The present T cell receptor (beta chain) was sequenced within a study of OX40 agonist ivuxolimab in advanced cancers. Exclusion of a patient followed from autoimmune disease history or systemic immunosuppression. TCRdb's table, derived via immunoSEQ multiplex PCR, lists solely in-frame clones and lacks some. Of roughly 61,000 clones listed, approximately 75% are singletons. V was pared by 6 bases and J by 0 bases, with 14 bases between. The CDR3 is 15 amino acids. The germline V gene encodes CDR1 LNHDA and CDR2 SQIVND (reference sequence). This clonotype was sampled from an adult with an advanced solid tumor such as melanoma, head and neck, liver or kidney cancer. The chain carries TRBV19 and TRBJ1-1; no clear D. The input for sequencing was CD4+ or CD8+ T cells sorted from blood, taken in a trial of the OX40 agonist ivuxolimab. The CDR3 sequence is CASRNGRSMNTEAFF. CDR3 DNA: TGTGCCAGTAGAAACGGACGGTCCATGAACACTGAAGCTTTCTTT.